The clone carrying this TCR beta chain was seen more than once but under ten times. Antigen unknown. Template switching (which added a universal primer site) was used, and cDNA carried unique molecular identifiers. TCRdb redid the calling of the 5' RACE reads with MiXCR, one entry per CDR3 protein. Among about 250,000 distinct CDR3 sequences listed, around 8.3% were seen once. Germline V gene sequence: CDR1 DFQATT, CDR2 SNEGSKA (reference sequence). CDR3 length: 17 residues. The V gene end was trimmed by 0 bases and the J gene end by 2 bases; junction bases not matched to a gene: 11. These data originate in a study of identical twins. General study points: A lower insertion count was a feature of abundant cord blood beta clonotypes, with no such feature in memory repertoires. Models predicted too little out-of-frame TCR alpha sharing in monozygotic twins.

Another study also made use of these data, one on yellow fever vaccine responses in identical twins. This second study notes: Vaccine-induced T cell responses in twins were reportedly observed to appear partly convergent, partly personalized.

V gene TRBV20-1 combines with J gene TRBJ2-3, with 7 bases fitting TRBD2. Sequenced sample: CD8+ T cells sorted from blood. The sequence derives from a woman younger than 30 in good health. CDR3 sequence (DNA): TGCAGTGCTAGAGATTGGCTAGCGGCGAGTGACACAGATACGCAGTATTTT. Its protein product is CSARDWLAASDTDTQYF.